This is a list of T cell receptor beta chains from one sample in a study of blood T cell repertoires in COVID-19. The method was immunoSEQ multiplex PCR; TCRdb's version includes in-frame clones alone and lacks a portion of them. This repertoire shows 17,000 or so clones, about 81% found once; its top ten account for approximately 15%. The sequenced sample was peripheral blood. The receptor source for this set is a man between 40 and 49 years old with active or convalescent COVID-19. The CDR3 runs from the conserved cysteine through the conserved F or W. Fields, in order: CDR3 DNA, CDR3 protein, clone size, V gene, J gene, D gene. D genes are given only for firm matches. The listing skips clone size in some rows; elsewhere it reads once, few, many or a size class.

cdr3_nt: TGTGCCAGCAGCTTTGAACAGGGCCCCCAGTACTTC; cdr3_aa: CASSFEQGPQYF; clone_size: -; v_call: TRBV7-2; j_call: TRBJ2-5; d_call: -
cdr3_nt: TGCAGTGCTAGTCGGAGGACAGGGGCTTTTAGCAATCAGCCCCAGCATTTT; cdr3_aa: CSASRRTGAFSNQPQHF; clone_size: -; v_call: TRBV20-1; j_call: TRBJ1-5; d_call: TRBD1
cdr3_nt: TGTGCCAGCAGTTCACAGGGGGCAACTAATGAAAAACTGTTTTTT; cdr3_aa: CASSSQGATNEKLFF; clone_size: once; v_call: TRBV7-2; j_call: TRBJ1-4; d_call: TRBD1
cdr3_nt: TGTGCCAGCAGCTTAATCGGGGGGTGGACAGATACGCAGTATTTT; cdr3_aa: CASSLIGGWTDTQYF; clone_size: medium-sized; v_call: TRBV7-9; j_call: TRBJ2-3; d_call: TRBD2
cdr3_nt: TGTGCCAGCAGCTTAGGGGCGCATTCCGAGACCCAGTACTTC; cdr3_aa: CASSLGAHSETQYF; clone_size: -; v_call: TRBV7-6; j_call: TRBJ2-5; d_call: -
cdr3_nt: TGTGCCAGCTCAGTACAGGCACCAGTAAATACTGGGGCCAACGTCCTGACTTTC; cdr3_aa: CASSVQAPVNTGANVLTF; clone_size: -; v_call: TRBV18; j_call: TRBJ2-6; d_call: -
cdr3_nt: TGTGCCAGCAGCCGGGACAACGGAAACACCATATATTTT; cdr3_aa: CASSRDNGNTIYF; clone_size: -; v_call: TRBV7-8; j_call: TRBJ1-3; d_call: -
cdr3_nt: TGCAGCGTTGGTGGCATCATGAACACTGAAGCTTTCTTT; cdr3_aa: CSVGGIMNTEAFF; clone_size: once; v_call: TRBV29-1; j_call: TRBJ1-1; d_call: -
cdr3_nt: TGCGCCAGCAGCCCCGACACGTATGAAAAACTGTTTTTT; cdr3_aa: CASSPDTYEKLFF; clone_size: -; v_call: TRBV4-1; j_call: TRBJ1-4; d_call: -
cdr3_nt: TGCGCCAGCAAAGAACAGGGTAGCACAGATACGCAGTATTTT; cdr3_aa: CASKEQGSTDTQYF; clone_size: -; v_call: TRBV5-1; j_call: TRBJ2-3; d_call: -
cdr3_nt: TGCGCCAGCAGCTTGGGGGCAGGGGGCGAGCCCCAGCATTTT; cdr3_aa: CASSLGAGGEPQHF; clone_size: once; v_call: TRBV5-1; j_call: TRBJ1-5; d_call: TRBD1
cdr3_nt: TGCGCCAGCAGCCAAGTTTTAAGTAAACAGCCGAACACTGAAGCTTTCTTT; cdr3_aa: CASSQVLSKQPNTEAFF; clone_size: few; v_call: TRBV4-1; j_call: TRBJ1-1; d_call: -
cdr3_nt: TGTGCCAGCAGTTTTCAGGGGTTCACAGATACGCAGTATTTT; cdr3_aa: CASSFQGFTDTQYF; clone_size: -; v_call: TRBV6-5; j_call: TRBJ2-3; d_call: -
cdr3_nt: TGTGCCAGCAGAGGACTAGCGGGGGGGGACAATGAGCAGTTCTTC; cdr3_aa: CASRGLAGGDNEQFF; clone_size: few; v_call: TRBV6-5; j_call: TRBJ2-1; d_call: TRBD2
cdr3_nt: TGTGCCATCAGTGAGTCCCGGGACAGGGCTGATGGCTACACCTTC; cdr3_aa: CAISESRDRADGYTF; clone_size: -; v_call: TRBV10-3; j_call: TRBJ1-2; d_call: TRBD1
cdr3_nt: TGCGCCAGCAGCCCCAAGACAGGGGGATACGAGCAGTACTTC; cdr3_aa: CASSPKTGGYEQYF; clone_size: -; v_call: TRBV5-1; j_call: TRBJ2-7; d_call: TRBD1
cdr3_nt: TGTGCCAGCAGCTGGGCCCCGGGACTTACTAGCACAGATACGCAGTATTTT; cdr3_aa: CASSWAPGLTSTDTQYF; clone_size: -; v_call: TRBV11-2; j_call: TRBJ2-3; d_call: -
cdr3_nt: TGTGCCAGCAGCCGAGCGGGCCAAGAGACCCAGTACTTC; cdr3_aa: CASSRAGQETQYF; clone_size: -; v_call: TRBV4-2; j_call: TRBJ2-5; d_call: -
cdr3_nt: TGTGCCAGCAGGACGCTACCGGGACAGGGGTTTGAAGGTGGCTACACCTTC; cdr3_aa: CASRTLPGQGFEGGYTF; clone_size: medium-sized; v_call: TRBV2; j_call: TRBJ1-2; d_call: TRBD1
cdr3_nt: TGTGCCAGTACTACGAACACTGAAGCTTTCTTT; cdr3_aa: CASTTNTEAFF; clone_size: medium-sized; v_call: TRBV19; j_call: TRBJ1-1; d_call: -
cdr3_nt: TGTGCCAGTAGTATTCAAAACACTGAAGCTTTCTTT; cdr3_aa: CASSIQNTEAFF; clone_size: -; v_call: TRBV19; j_call: TRBJ1-1; d_call: -
cdr3_nt: TGTGCCAGCAGTTTGGACAGGGCGGAACAGCCCCAGCATTTT; cdr3_aa: CASSLDRAEQPQHF; clone_size: -; v_call: TRBV6-5; j_call: TRBJ1-5; d_call: TRBD1
cdr3_nt: TGCGCCAGCAGCACTATAACTAGCCACCCCTCAGATACGCAGTATTTT; cdr3_aa: CASSTITSHPSDTQYF; clone_size: -; v_call: TRBV5-1; j_call: TRBJ2-3; d_call: -
cdr3_nt: TGTGCCAGTAACAACCGGGACAGGGGGCCCCCAGATCCCCAGAACACTGAAGCTTTCTTT; cdr3_aa: CASNNRDRGPPDPQNTEAFF; clone_size: few; v_call: TRBV19; j_call: TRBJ1-1; d_call: TRBD1
cdr3_nt: TGTGCCAGCAGCTTGGGCGGGGTCCAAGAGACCCAGTACTTC; cdr3_aa: CASSLGGVQETQYF; clone_size: -; v_call: TRBV7-2; j_call: TRBJ2-5; d_call: -
cdr3_nt: TGTGCCAGCAGCGTCGACAGGGATCAGCCCCAGCATTTT; cdr3_aa: CASSVDRDQPQHF; clone_size: -; v_call: TRBV11-2; j_call: TRBJ1-5; d_call: TRBD1
cdr3_nt: TGTGCCAGCAGCTTGGCCTTATCGACAGAGAACACTGAAGCTTTCTTT; cdr3_aa: CASSLALSTENTEAFF; clone_size: -; v_call: TRBV5-8; j_call: TRBJ1-1; d_call: -
cdr3_nt: TGTGCCAGCAGTTACACCCCAGATACGCAGTATTTT; cdr3_aa: CASSYTPDTQYF; clone_size: once; v_call: TRBV2; j_call: TRBJ2-3; d_call: -
cdr3_nt: TGTGCCAGCAGCTTAGGTAGCGGGGGTTACAATGAGCAGTTCTTC; cdr3_aa: CASSLGSGGYNEQFF; clone_size: once; v_call: TRBV11-2; j_call: TRBJ2-1; d_call: TRBD2
cdr3_nt: TGTGCCAGTAGTCCCAACGGGGACATTTTGATCTTC; cdr3_aa: CASSPNGDILIF; clone_size: -; v_call: TRBV19; j_call: TRBJ2-1; d_call: -
cdr3_nt: TGTGCCAGCAGCTTAGATCTCCCACGGGTGAACACTGAAGCTTTCTTT; cdr3_aa: CASSLDLPRVNTEAFF; clone_size: -; v_call: TRBV7-2; j_call: TRBJ1-1; d_call: -
cdr3_nt: TGTGCCAGCAGCCTCCCGGGGGGGCCCGCTGTCTATGAGCAGTTCTTC; cdr3_aa: CASSLPGGPAVYEQFF; clone_size: -; v_call: TRBV14; j_call: TRBJ2-1; d_call: TRBD2
cdr3_nt: TGTGCCAGCAGCAGGGACAGAAACTATGGCTACACCTTC; cdr3_aa: CASSRDRNYGYTF; clone_size: -; v_call: TRBV6-5; j_call: TRBJ1-2; d_call: TRBD1
cdr3_nt: TGTGCCAGCAGCCGTACAGGGTCGGACGGGGAGCTGTTTTTT; cdr3_aa: CASSRTGSDGELFF; clone_size: -; v_call: TRBV9; j_call: TRBJ2-2; d_call: -
cdr3_nt: TGCGCCAGCAGCTTAAGGACAGACTACGAGCAGTACTTC; cdr3_aa: CASSLRTDYEQYF; clone_size: -; v_call: TRBV5-1; j_call: TRBJ2-7; d_call: -
cdr3_nt: TGTGCCAGTAGGCAAGGAGGCAGGAGGAACACTGAAGCTTTCTTT; cdr3_aa: CASRQGGRRNTEAFF; clone_size: -; v_call: TRBV19; j_call: TRBJ1-1; d_call: -
cdr3_nt: TGTGCCAGCAGTGAGTACGGGGGGGCCTACGAGCAGTACTTC; cdr3_aa: CASSEYGGAYEQYF; clone_size: -; v_call: TRBV6-1; j_call: TRBJ2-7; d_call: TRBD2
cdr3_nt: TGTGCCAGCAGCCAGGTAGGGGGAACCAACACTGAAGCTTTCTTT; cdr3_aa: CASSQVGGTNTEAFF; clone_size: few; v_call: TRBV7-9; j_call: TRBJ1-1; d_call: -
cdr3_nt: TGTGCCAGTCAACTGACAGGGACTGAGACCCAGTACTTC; cdr3_aa: CASQLTGTETQYF; clone_size: -; v_call: TRBV27; j_call: TRBJ2-5; d_call: -
cdr3_nt: TGTGCCAGCAGTGAAAGGGGACAGGTTAATGAAAAACTGTTTTTT; cdr3_aa: CASSERGQVNEKLFF; clone_size: -; v_call: TRBV6-1; j_call: TRBJ1-4; d_call: TRBD1
cdr3_nt: TGTGCCAGCAGCCAGGGGCTAGCGGGGGCGGGGAATGAGCAGTTCTTC; cdr3_aa: CASSQGLAGAGNEQFF; clone_size: -; v_call: TRBV3-1/TRBV3-2; j_call: TRBJ2-1; d_call: TRBD2
cdr3_nt: TGTGCCAGCAGTTACTCATGGGAGGTACACTATGGCTACACCTTC; cdr3_aa: CASSYSWEVHYGYTF; clone_size: -; v_call: TRBV6-5; j_call: TRBJ1-2; d_call: -